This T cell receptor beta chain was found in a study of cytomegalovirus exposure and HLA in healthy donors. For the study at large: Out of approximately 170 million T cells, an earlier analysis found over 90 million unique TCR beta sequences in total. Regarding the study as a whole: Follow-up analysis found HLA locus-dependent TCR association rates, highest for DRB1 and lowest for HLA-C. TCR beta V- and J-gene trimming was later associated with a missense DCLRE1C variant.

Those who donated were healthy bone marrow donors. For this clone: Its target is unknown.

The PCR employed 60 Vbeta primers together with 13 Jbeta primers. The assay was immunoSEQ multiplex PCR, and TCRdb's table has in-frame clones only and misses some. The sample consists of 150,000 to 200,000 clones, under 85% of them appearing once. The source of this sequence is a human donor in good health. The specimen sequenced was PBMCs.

The CDR3 is CASSQVGSDEQYF. CDR3 DNA: TGCGCCAGCAGCCAAGTTGGTTCGGACGAGCAGTACTTC. The rearrangement links TRBV4-1 to TRBJ2-7; D unclear. The CDR3 covers 13 residues. Germline V CDR1 and CDR2: MGHRA, YSYEKL. V was shortened by 1 base and J by 5 bases, with 9 bases between the two germline ends.